This T cell receptor beta chain appears in the sequencing data of a study of blood T cell repertoires in COVID-19. As for the study in general: COVID-19 samples from acute and convalescent phases originated in the United States, Italy and Spain. Sources were T cells, B-cell-depleted T cells, or PBMCs; the material itself was cDNA or gDNA.

Methods used by the authors: Quantification of nucleated cells was approximated via reference gene primer amplification. Assay used: immunoSEQ multiplex PCR; TCRdb lists only in-frame clones, some missing. The DNA gave D and trimming, while V, J and clone size come from that table. The top ten hold approximately 2.9% of the sample, which has approximately 470,000 clones, roughly 85% seen once. V was shortened by 1 base and J by 10 bases, with 14 bases between the two germline ends. The CDR3 is made up of 14 amino acids. Per germline, CDR1 SEHNR and CDR2 FQNEAQ (reference sequence). Sequenced input: peripheral blood. The V call is TRBV7-9, the J call TRBJ2-1; tentative D call: TRBD2 (6 bases). This clonotype was obtained from a human donor in a cohort sampled during active COVID-19. For the CDR3, the DNA is TGTGCCAGCAGCTTAGTGACTAGTTATTTAGAGCAGTTCTTC. Residues: CASSLVTSYLEQFF.